This TCR beta chain was sequenced for a study of cytomegalovirus exposure and HLA in healthy donors. Study as a whole: There were approximately 400 genotyped donors. Of these, 81% fell in the genetic ancestry cluster associated with self-reported Caucasian donors.

Concerning this clone: The antigen is not known.

Use of 60 Vbeta and 13 Jbeta primers characterized the PCR. Some clones are missing from TCRdb's copy, which holds only in-frame ones; the method was immunoSEQ multiplex PCR. The sample has roughly 45,000 clones. Study-level points and caveats: The later analysis indicated that the majority of CMV-associated TCR beta chains appeared HLA-restricted.

The sample consisted of PBMCs. The sequence was collected from a woman aged 25 to 39 in good health and CMV-seronegative.

For the CDR3, the DNA is TGCGCCAGCGGCCCAAGGGACAGGGTTTATGGCTACACCTTC. Its translation: CASGPRDRVYGYTF. The chain has TRBV10-2 and TRBJ1-2, with 9 bases aligning to TRBD1. Germline values: CDR1 WSHSY, CDR2 SAAADI. This CDR3 is built from 14 residues. V lost 8 bases, J lost 5 bases, and 9 bases stayed unmatched.